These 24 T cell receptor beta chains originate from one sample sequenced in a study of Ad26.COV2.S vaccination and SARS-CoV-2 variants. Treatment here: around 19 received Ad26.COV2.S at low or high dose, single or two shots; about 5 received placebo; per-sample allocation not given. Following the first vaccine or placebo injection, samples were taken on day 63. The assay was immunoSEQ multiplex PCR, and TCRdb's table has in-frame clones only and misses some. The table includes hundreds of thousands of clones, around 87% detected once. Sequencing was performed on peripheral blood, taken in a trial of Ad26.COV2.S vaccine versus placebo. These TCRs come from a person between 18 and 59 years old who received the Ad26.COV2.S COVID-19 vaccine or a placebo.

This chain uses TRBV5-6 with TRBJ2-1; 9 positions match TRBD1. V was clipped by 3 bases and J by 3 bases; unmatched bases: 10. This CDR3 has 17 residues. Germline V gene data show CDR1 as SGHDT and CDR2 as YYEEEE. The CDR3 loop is CASSSERGQGFYNEQFF. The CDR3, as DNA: TGTGCCAGCAGCTCGGAACGGGGACAGGGATTCTACAATGAGCAGTTCTTC.

The CDR3 nucleotides read TGTGCCAGCAGCTTTCTGGGACTGGTGAATGAGCAGTTCTTC. Amino acid sequence: CASSFLGLVNEQFF. The chain carries TRBV11-2 and TRBJ2-1; maybe TRBD2 (6 bases). Germline V gene data show CDR1 as SGHAT and CDR2 as FQNNGV. With 3 bases removed from V and 7 bases from J, the gap between germline ends came to 13 bases. The CDR3 consists of 14 residues.

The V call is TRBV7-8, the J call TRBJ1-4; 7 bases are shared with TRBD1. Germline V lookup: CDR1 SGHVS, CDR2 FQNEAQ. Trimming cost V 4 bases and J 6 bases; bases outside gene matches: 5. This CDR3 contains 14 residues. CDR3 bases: TGTGCCAGCAGCTCACAGGGGTCTGATGAAAAACTGTTTTTT. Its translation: CASSSQGSDEKLFF.

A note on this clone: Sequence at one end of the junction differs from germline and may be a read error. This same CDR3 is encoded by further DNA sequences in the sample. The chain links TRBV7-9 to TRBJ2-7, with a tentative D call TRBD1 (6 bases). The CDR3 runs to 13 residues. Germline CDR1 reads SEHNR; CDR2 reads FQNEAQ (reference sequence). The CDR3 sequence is CASSFAGAGEQYF. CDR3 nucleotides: TGTGCCAGCAGCTTTGCGGGTGCAGGGGAGCAGTATTTC.

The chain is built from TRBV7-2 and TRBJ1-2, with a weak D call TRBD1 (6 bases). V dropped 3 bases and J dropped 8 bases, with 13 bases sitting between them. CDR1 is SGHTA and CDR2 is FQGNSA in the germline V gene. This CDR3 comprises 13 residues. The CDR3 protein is CASSLGAPRGYTF. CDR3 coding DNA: TGTGCCAGCAGCTTGGGGGCGCCCAGGGGCTACACCTTC.

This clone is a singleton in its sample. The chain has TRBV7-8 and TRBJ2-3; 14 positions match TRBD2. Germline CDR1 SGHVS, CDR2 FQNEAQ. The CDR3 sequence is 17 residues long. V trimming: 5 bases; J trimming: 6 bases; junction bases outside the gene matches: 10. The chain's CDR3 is CASSQGTSGSSRDTQYF. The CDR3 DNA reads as TGTGCCAGCAGCCAAGGGACTAGCGGGAGTAGTAGGGATACGCAGTATTTT. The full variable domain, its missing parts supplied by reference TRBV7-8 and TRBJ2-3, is GAGVSQSPRYKVAKRGQDVALRCDPISGHVSLFWYQQALGQGPEFLTYFQNEAQLDKSGLPSDRFFAERPEGSVSTLKIQRTQQEDSAVYLCASSQGTSGSSRDTQYFGPGTRLTVL.

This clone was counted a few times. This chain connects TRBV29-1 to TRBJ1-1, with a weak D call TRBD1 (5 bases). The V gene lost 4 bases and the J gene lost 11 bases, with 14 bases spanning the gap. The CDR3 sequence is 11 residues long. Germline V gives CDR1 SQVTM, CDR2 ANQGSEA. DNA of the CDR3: TGCAGCGTTGGGGACTTCCGAGAGGCTTTCTTT. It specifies CSVGDFREAFF.

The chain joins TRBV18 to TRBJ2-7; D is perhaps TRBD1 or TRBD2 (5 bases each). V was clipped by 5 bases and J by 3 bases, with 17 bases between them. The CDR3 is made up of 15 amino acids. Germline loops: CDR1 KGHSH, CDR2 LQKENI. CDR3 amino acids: CASSSDRGLNYEQYF. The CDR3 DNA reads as TGTGCCAGCTCATCAGACAGAGGGTTGAACTACGAGCAGTACTTC.

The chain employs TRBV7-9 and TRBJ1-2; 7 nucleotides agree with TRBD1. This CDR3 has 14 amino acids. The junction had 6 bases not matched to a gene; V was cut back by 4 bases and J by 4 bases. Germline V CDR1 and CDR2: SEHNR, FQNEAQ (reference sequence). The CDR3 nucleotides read TGTGCCAGCAGCTCAGGGGGTCGACGCTATGGCTACACCTTC. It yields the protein CASSSGGRRYGYTF.

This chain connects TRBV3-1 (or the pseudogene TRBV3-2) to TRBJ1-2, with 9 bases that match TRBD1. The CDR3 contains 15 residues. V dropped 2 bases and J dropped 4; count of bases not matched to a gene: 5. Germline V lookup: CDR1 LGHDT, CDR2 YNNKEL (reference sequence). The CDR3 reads CASSQTQGAGYGYTF. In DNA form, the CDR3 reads TGTGCCAGCAGCCAAACACAGGGGGCAGGCTATGGCTACACCTTC.

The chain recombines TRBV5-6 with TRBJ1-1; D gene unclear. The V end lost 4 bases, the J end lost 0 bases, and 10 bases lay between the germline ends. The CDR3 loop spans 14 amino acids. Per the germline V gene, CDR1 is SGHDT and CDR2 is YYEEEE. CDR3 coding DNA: TGTGCCAGCAGCCTGCGAGGGATGAACACTGAAGCTTTCTTT. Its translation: CASSLRGMNTEAFF.

CDR3 in amino acids: CASSQARQGRYGYTF. The DNA for the CDR3 is TGCGCCAGCAGTCAAGCACGACAGGGACGCTATGGCTACACCTTC. The chain employs TRBV23-1 and TRBJ1-2, with TRBD1 identical over 7 bases. TRBV23-1 is an ORF for which the function is uncertain. The V segment lost 2 bases and the J segment 4 bases; nucleotides outside the gene matches: 7. This CDR3 spans 15 amino acids.

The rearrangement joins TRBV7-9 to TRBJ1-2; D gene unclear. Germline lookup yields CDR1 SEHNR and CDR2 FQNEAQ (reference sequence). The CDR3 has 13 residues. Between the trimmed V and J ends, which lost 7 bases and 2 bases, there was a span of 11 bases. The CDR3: CASTPGQNYGYTF. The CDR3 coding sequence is TGTGCCAGCACCCCGGGTCAAAACTATGGCTACACCTTC.

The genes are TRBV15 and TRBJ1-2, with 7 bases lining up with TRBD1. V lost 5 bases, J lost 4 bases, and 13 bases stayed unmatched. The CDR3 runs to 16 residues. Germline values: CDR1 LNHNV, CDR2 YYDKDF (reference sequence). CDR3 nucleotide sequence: TGTGCCACCAGCTACGATAACAGGGGACCTCCCTATGGCTACACCTTC. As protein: CATSYDNRGPPYGYTF.

DNA of the CDR3: TGTGCCAGCAGCTTAGGGCAGCCTAGGGACATTCAGTACTTC. Translated: CASSLGQPRDIQYF. The chain couples TRBV7-6 to TRBJ2-4, with D hard to call. This CDR3 contains 14 residues. V was trimmed by 1 base and J by 8 bases, leaving 12 bases between them. Germline V gene sequence: CDR1 SGHVS, CDR2 FNYEAQ.

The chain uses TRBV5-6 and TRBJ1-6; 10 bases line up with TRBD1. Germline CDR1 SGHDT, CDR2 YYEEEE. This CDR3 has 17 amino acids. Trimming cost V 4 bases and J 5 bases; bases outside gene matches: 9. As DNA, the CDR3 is TGTGCCAGCAGCGGAGAGACAGGGGGCAGGCATAATTCACCCCTCCACTTT. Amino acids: CASSGETGGRHNSPLHF.

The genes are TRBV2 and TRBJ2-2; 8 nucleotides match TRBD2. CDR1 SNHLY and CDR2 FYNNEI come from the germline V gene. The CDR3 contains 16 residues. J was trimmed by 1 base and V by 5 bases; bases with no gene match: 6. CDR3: CASSWTSLWNTGELFF. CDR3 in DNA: TGTGCCAGCAGTTGGACTAGCCTTTGGAACACCGGGGAGCTGTTTTTT. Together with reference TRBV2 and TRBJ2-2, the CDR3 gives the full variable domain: EPEVTQTPSHQVTQMGQEVILRCVPISNHLYFYWYRQILGQKVEFLVSFYNNEISEKSEIFDDQFSVERPDGSNFTLKIRSTKLEDSAMYFCASSWTSLWNTGELFFGEGSRLTVL.

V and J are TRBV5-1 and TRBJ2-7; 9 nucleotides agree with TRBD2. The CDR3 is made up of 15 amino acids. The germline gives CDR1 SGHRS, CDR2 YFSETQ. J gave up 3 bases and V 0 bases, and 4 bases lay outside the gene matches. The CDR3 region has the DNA TGCGCCAGCAGCTTGGTAGTAGCGGGAGACTACGAGCAGTACTTC. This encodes CASSLVVAGDYEQYF.

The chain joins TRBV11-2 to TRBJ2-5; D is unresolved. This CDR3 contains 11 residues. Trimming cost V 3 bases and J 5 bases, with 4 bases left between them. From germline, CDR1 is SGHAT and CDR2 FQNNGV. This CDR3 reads CASSFAETQYF. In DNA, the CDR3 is TGTGCCAGCAGCTTCGCCGAGACCCAGTACTTC.

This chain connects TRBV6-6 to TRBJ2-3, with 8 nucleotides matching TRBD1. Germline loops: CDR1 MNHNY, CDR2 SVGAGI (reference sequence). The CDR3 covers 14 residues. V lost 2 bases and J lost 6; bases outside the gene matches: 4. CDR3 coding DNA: TGTGCCAGCAGTTACCCAGACAGGGGCGATACGCAGTATTTT. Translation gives CASSYPDRGDTQYF.

The CDR3 region is CASSATGGNQPQHF. DNA of the CDR3: TGTGCCAGCAGTGCGACAGGGGGTAATCAGCCCCAGCATTTT. V usage is TRBV2 and J usage is TRBJ1-5; 9 bases fit TRBD1. Germline-derived CDR1 and CDR2 are SNHLY and FYNNEI. The CDR3 covers 14 residues. The V and J ends lost 4 bases and 4 bases, in that order; junction bases with no gene match: 2.

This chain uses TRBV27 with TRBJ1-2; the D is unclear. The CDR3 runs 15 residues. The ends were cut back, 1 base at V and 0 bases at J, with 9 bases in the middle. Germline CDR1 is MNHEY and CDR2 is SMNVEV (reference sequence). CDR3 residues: CASSLFGSANYGYTF. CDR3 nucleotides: TGTGCCAGCAGTTTATTTGGGAGCGCTAACTATGGCTACACCTTC.

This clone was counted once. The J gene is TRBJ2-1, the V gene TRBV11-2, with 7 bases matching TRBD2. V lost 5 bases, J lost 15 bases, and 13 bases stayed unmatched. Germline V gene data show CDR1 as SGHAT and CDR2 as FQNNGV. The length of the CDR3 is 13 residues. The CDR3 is CASSQGTTHNRFF. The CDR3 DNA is TGTGCCAGCAGCCAAGGGACTACCCACAACCGGTTCTTC. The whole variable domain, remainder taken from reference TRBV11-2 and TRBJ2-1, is EAGVAQSPRYKIIEKRQSVAFWCNPISGHATLYWYQQILGQGPKLLIQFQNNGVVDDSQLPKDRFSAERLKGVDSTLKIQPAKLEDSAVYLCASSQGTTHNRFFGPGTRLTVL.

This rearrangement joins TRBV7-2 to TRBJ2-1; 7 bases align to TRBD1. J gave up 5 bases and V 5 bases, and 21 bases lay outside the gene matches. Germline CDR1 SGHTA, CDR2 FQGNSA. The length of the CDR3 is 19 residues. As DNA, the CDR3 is TGTGCCAGCAGCCGCACTAAACAACGACAGGGCTGGTCCCACAATGAGCAGTTCTTC. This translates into CASSRTKQRQGWSHNEQFF.